This record looks at one TCR beta chain sequence and its context. This sample was taken from a study of CD8+ T cells in alopecia areata. Looking at the study overall: Oral tofacitinib (5 to 10 mg twice daily) was administered to treated patients. It was 6 to 18 months of tofacitinib, and then there were 6 months off drug.

RNA extraction was followed by reverse transcription into cDNA, which acted as the sequencing template. Repertoires were generated with immunoSEQ multiplex PCR, while TCRdb's copy carries only in-frame clones and drops some. The repertoire holds hundreds of thousands of clones, around three fifths seen once, with around 0.46% in the top ten. Germline CDR1 is LGHNT and CDR2 is FRNRAP. This CDR3 is built from 13 residues. Trimming shortened V by 1 base and J by 3 bases, and 6 bases separated the two germline ends. The J gene is TRBJ1-1, the V gene TRBV12-5; D is uncertain. Sequencing used CD4+ T cells sorted from blood, obtained at week 0. The receptor comes from a human donor with alopecia areata. This chain's CDR3 is CASGLGVDTEAFF. The CDR3 nucleotides are TGTGCTAGTGGTTTGGGGGTGGACACTGAAGCTTTCTTT.